A single sample is the source of the 22 T cell receptor beta chains below, sequenced in a study of Ad26.COV2.S vaccination and SARS-CoV-2 variants. Treatment noted: some 20 received Ad26.COV2.S at low or high dose, single or two shots; about 5 received placebo; per-sample allocation not given. Day 63 following the first vaccine or placebo injection was when the samples were taken. Some clones are missing from TCRdb's copy, which holds only in-frame ones; the method was immunoSEQ multiplex PCR. The sample shows 440,000 or so clones, less than 95% of them seen only once. The material was peripheral blood, obtained in a trial of Ad26.COV2.S vaccine versus placebo. These receptors originate from a person aged 18-60 years who received the Ad26.COV2.S COVID-19 vaccine or a placebo.

The chain joins TRBV11-2 to TRBJ2-5; TRBD2 matches at 8 bases. The germline V gene has CDR1 SGHAT and CDR2 FQNNGV. The V and J ends lost 5 bases and 0 bases, in that order; junction bases with no gene match: 2. The CDR3 is 14 amino acids. The CDR3 region is CASSPGGYQETQYF. For the CDR3, the DNA is TGTGCCAGCAGCCCGGGGGGGTACCAAGAGACCCAGTACTTC.

This clone was observed a single time. The chain links TRBV6-1 to TRBJ1-5, with TRBD1 identical over 9 bases. The CDR3 has 17 amino acids. V lost 1 base to trimming and J lost 6 bases; unmatched junction nucleotides: 10. Germline CDR1 and CDR2: MNHNS and SASEGT. DNA for the CDR3: TGTGCCAGCAGTGAAGGACAGGGGGACTTTTTAAGTCAGCCCCAGCATTTT. Amino acids: CASSEGQGDFLSQPQHF.

CDR3 DNA sequence: TGTGCCAGCAGTTTAACGCCCAGTGCAATGAACACTGAAGCTTTCTTT. Translating gives CASSLTPSAMNTEAFF. The V gene is TRBV27, the J gene TRBJ1-1; the D is unclear. Looked up from germline, CDR1 is MNHEY and CDR2 is SMNVEV (reference sequence). V dropped 2 bases and J dropped 0 bases, with 13 bases sitting between them. The CDR3 extends over 16 amino acids.

The rearrangement links TRBV15 to TRBJ2-7; 7 bases are a match to TRBD2. The J segment lost 0 bases and the V segment lost 5 bases, leaving 10 bases of the junction unmatched. From germline, CDR1 is LNHNV and CDR2 YYDKDF (reference sequence). CDR3 size: 16 residues. The CDR3 loop reads CATSGGGSGSSYEQYF. DNA of the CDR3: TGTGCCACCAGCGGCGGCGGGAGCGGGTCCTCCTACGAGCAGTACTTC.

The V and J genes are TRBV11-2 and TRBJ2-7; 7 nucleotides line up with TRBD2. Germline CDR1 SGHAT, CDR2 FQNNGV. CDR3 size: 15 residues. The J segment lost 1 base and the V segment lost 1 base, leaving 4 bases of the junction unmatched. CDR3 in amino acids: CASSLVSSGSYEQYF. Here the CDR3 DNA reads TGTGCCAGCAGCTTAGTGTCTAGCGGTTCCTACGAGCAGTACTTC. The whole variable domain, remainder taken from reference TRBV11-2 and TRBJ2-7, is EAGVAQSPRYKIIEKRQSVAFWCNPISGHATLYWYQQILGQGPKLLIQFQNNGVVDDSQLPKDRFSAERLKGVDSTLKIQPAKLEDSAVYLCASSLVSSGSYEQYFGPGTRLTVT.

The V call is TRBV5-1, the J call TRBJ2-2, with D unclear. Germline V gene lookup returns CDR1 SGHRS and CDR2 YFSETQ. The CDR3 covers 14 residues. V was pared by 4 bases and J by 1 base, with 8 bases between. The CDR3 protein is CASSGRKNTGELFF. The CDR3 nucleotides are TGCGCCAGCAGCGGTAGGAAGAACACCGGGGAGCTGTTTTTT.

J is TRBJ2-6 and V is TRBV30, with 7 bases aligning to TRBD1. Per germline, CDR1 GTSNPN and CDR2 SVGIG (reference sequence). The junction had 11 bases not matched to a gene; V was cut back by 5 bases and J by 1 base. The CDR3 totals 17 residues. The CDR3 loop reads CAWRRGRAASGANVLTF. CDR3 nucleotides: TGTGCCTGGCGAAGGGGGCGGGCAGCGTCTGGGGCCAACGTCCTGACTTTC.

This clone was detected once. This sequence joins TRBV29-1 and TRBJ2-2; 7 bases fit TRBD2. Germline V gives CDR1 SQVTM, CDR2 ANQGSEA. V dropped 6 bases and J dropped 7; count of bases not matched to a gene: 2. The CDR3 extends over 11 amino acids. CDR3 DNA sequence: TGCAGCGTGGGAGGGTTCGGGGAGCTGTTTTTT. Residues: CSVGGFGELFF.

The chain carries TRBV19 and TRBJ1-1; D ambiguous. The germline gives CDR1 LNHDA, CDR2 SQIVND (reference sequence). The length of the CDR3 is 13 residues. V dropped 4 bases and J dropped 1 base, with 7 bases sitting between them. CDR3 in amino acids: CASSNRKNTEAFF. In nucleotides, the CDR3 is TGTGCCAGTAGTAATAGAAAGAACACTGAAGCTTTCTTT.

To note about this clone: Other DNA sequences in the same sample also yield this CDR3. The genes are TRBV6-2 or TRBV6-3 and TRBJ1-1; D uncertain. The V gene lost 3 bases and the J gene lost 4 bases, with 6 bases spanning the gap. Germline-derived CDR1 and CDR2 are MNHEY and SVGEGT. The CDR3 is 12 residues long. The CDR3 DNA reads TGTGCCAGCAGTTATGTTGGCACTGAAGCTTTCTTT. It specifies CASSYVGTEAFF.

This clone occurred once. V gene TRBV7-3 combines with J gene TRBJ2-1; 7 nucleotides agree with TRBD2. CDR1 and CDR2 (germline): SGHTA, FQGTGA. CDR3 length: 14 amino acids. V shed 2 bases and J 7 bases; nucleotides not matched to a gene: 5. The CDR3: CASSLAGDGNEQFF. CDR3 DNA sequence: TGTGCCAGCAGCTTAGCGGGAGATGGGAATGAGCAGTTCTTC.

Comment on this clone: Sequence at one end of the junction differs from germline and may be a read error. The chain recombines TRBV20-1 with TRBJ1-1; D unresolved. In germline, CDR1 is DFQATT, CDR2 SNEGSKA (reference sequence). The CDR3 sequence is 11 residues long. The DNA for the CDR3 is TGCAGTGCCGGACCTATAGGCGAAGTTTTCTTT. This sequence encodes CSAGPIGEVFF.

V usage is TRBV9 and J usage is TRBJ2-2; 11 bases line up with TRBD2. CDR1 and CDR2 (germline): SGDLS, YYNGEE. The CDR3 extends over 16 amino acids. The V segment lost 4 bases and the J segment 6 bases; nucleotides outside the gene matches: 8. CDR3 nucleotides: TGTGCCAGCAGCTTAGAGGTAGCGGGAGGGGCCGGGGAGCTGTTTTTT. Its translation: CASSLEVAGGAGELFF.

The gene calls are TRBV7-9 and TRBJ2-7; D gene ambiguous. The CDR3 extends over 16 amino acids. V lost 1 base to trimming and J lost 2 bases, with 15 bases between them. Germline values: CDR1 SEHNR, CDR2 FQNEAQ (reference sequence). The CDR3 is CASSLERVISPYEQYF. As DNA, the CDR3 is TGTGCCAGCAGCTTAGAGCGTGTCATTTCGCCCTACGAGCAGTACTTC. Full variable domain (rest looked up from reference TRBV7-9 and TRBJ2-7): DTGVSQNPRHKITKRGQNVTFRCDPISEHNRLYWYRQTLGQGPEFLTYFQNEAQLEKSRLLSDRFSAERPKGSFSTLEIQRTEQGDSAMYLCASSLERVISPYEQYFGPGTRLTVT.

This chain connects TRBV7-2 to TRBJ2-7, with 7 bases matching TRBD1. V shed 1 base and J 0 bases; nucleotides not matched to a gene: 3. This CDR3 has 15 residues. CDR1 SGHTA and CDR2 FQGNSA come from the germline V gene. DNA of the CDR3: TGTGCCAGCAGCTTAGTCAGGGGGACCTCCTACGAGCAGTACTTC. Its protein is CASSLVRGTSYEQYF.

This clone was seen a single time. V and J are TRBV13 and TRBJ2-5; a weak D match, TRBD2 (7 bases). The CDR3 covers 15 residues. The germline V and J ends were trimmed by 2 bases and 4 bases, with 14 bases remaining between them. Germline assignment: CDR1 PRHDT and CDR2 FYEKMQ (reference sequence). CDR3 amino acids: CASSLRGGGRETQYF. In DNA form, the CDR3 reads TGTGCCAGCAGCTTAAGGGGGGGCGGACGAGAGACCCAGTACTTC.

The V and J genes are TRBV7-2 and TRBJ2-3, with D hard to call. The CDR3 totals 14 residues. The ends were cut back, 3 bases at V and 0 bases at J, with 7 bases in the middle. Germline lookup yields CDR1 SGHTA and CDR2 FQGNSA. CDR3 sequence reads: CASSFMGSTDTQYF. The CDR3 bases are TGTGCCAGCAGCTTCATGGGTAGCACAGATACGCAGTATTTT. Filled out from reference TRBV7-2 and TRBJ2-3, the complete variable domain reads GAGVSQSPSNKVTEKGKDVELRCDPISGHTALYWYRQSLGQGLEFLIYFQGNSAPDKSGLPSDRFSAERTGGSVSTLTIQRTQQEDSAVYLCASSFMGSTDTQYFGPGTRLTVL.

The V call is TRBV10-3, the J call TRBJ2-5, with D tentatively TRBD1 (5 bases). This CDR3 has 16 amino acids. Germline CDR1 reads ENHRY; CDR2 reads SYGVKD. Trimming shortened V by 2 bases and J by 0 bases, and 13 bases separated the two germline ends. As DNA, the CDR3 is TGTGCCATCAGTGAGCTCGCAGGGTTGTACCAAGAGACCCAGTACTTC. This codes for CAISELAGLYQETQYF.

The genes are TRBV7-2 and TRBJ2-7, with D unclear. Germline CDR1 SGHTA, CDR2 FQGNSA. V lost 5 bases, J lost 8 bases, and 16 bases lay in between. CDR3 length equals 13 residues. The CDR3 sequence: CASSVTGTGKQYF. The CDR3 DNA reads TGTGCCAGCAGCGTCACGGGCACCGGCAAGCAGTACTTC.

Written as DNA, the CDR3 is TGTGCCAGCAGCCATCGTGGTGATGAGCAGTTCTTC. Its protein is CASSHRGDEQFF. V usage is TRBV3-1 (or the pseudogene TRBV3-2) and J usage is TRBJ2-1; D is unresolved. There are 12 residues in the CDR3. In germline, CDR1 is LGHDT, CDR2 YNNKEL (reference sequence). With 3 bases removed from V and 8 bases from J, the gap between germline ends came to 8 bases.

This rearrangement joins TRBV5-1 to TRBJ1-6; 8 nucleotides line up with TRBD1. The junction had 6 bases not matched to a gene; V was cut back by 2 bases and J by 11 bases. Germline V lookup: CDR1 SGHRS, CDR2 YFSETQ. The CDR3 spans 14 residues. The CDR3 protein is CASSFGQGDPPLHF. As DNA, the CDR3 is TGCGCCAGCAGCTTTGGACAGGGAGACCCACCCCTCCACTTT. Together with reference TRBV5-1 and TRBJ1-6, the CDR3 gives the full variable domain: KAGVTQTPRYLIKTRGQQVTLSCSPISGHRSVSWYQQTPGQGLQFLFEYFSETQRNKGNFPGRFSGRQFSNSRSEMNVSTLELGDSALYLCASSFGQGDPPLHFGNGTRLTVT.

The CDR3, as DNA: TGTGCCAGTAGGAAGAGACAGGGAGGGGAGACCCAGTACTTC. It is translated as CASRKRQGGETQYF. The chain joins TRBV19 to TRBJ2-5, with D perhaps given as TRBD1 or TRBD2 (7 bases each). V dropped 6 bases and J dropped 5 bases, with 16 bases sitting between them. There are 14 residues in the CDR3. Germline CDR1 reads LNHDA; CDR2 reads SQIVND (reference sequence).